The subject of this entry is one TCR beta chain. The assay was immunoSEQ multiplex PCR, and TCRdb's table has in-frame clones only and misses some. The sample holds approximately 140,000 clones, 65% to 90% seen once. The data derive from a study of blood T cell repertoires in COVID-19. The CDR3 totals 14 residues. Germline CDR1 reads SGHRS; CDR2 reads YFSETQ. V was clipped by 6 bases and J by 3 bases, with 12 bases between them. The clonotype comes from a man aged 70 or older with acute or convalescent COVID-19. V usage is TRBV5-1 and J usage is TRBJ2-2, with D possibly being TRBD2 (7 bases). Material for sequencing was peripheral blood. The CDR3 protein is CASTGGSYTGELFF. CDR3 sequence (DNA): TGCGCCAGCACGGGGGGCAGTTACACCGGGGAGCTGTTTTTT.